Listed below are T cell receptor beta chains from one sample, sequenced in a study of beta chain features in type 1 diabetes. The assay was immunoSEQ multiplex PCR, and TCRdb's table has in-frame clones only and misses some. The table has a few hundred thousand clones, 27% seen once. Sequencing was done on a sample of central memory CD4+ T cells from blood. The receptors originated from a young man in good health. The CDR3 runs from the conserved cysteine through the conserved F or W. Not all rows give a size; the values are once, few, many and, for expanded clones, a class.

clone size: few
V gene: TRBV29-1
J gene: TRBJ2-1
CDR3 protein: CSVEEREGGSNEQFF

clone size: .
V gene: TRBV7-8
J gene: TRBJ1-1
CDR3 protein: CASSTRDVKTEAFF

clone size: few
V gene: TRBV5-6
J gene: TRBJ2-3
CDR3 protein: CASSTTSGDTQYF

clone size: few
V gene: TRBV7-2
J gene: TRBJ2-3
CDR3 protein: CASSTGFSTDTQYF

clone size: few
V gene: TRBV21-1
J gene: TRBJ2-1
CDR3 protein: CASSNSGTGTPRQFF

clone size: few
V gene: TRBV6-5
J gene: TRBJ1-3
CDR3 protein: CASREVPGNTIYF

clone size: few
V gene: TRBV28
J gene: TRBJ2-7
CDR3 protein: CATTTGYYEQYF

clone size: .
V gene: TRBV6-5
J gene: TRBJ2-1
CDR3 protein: CASSRQGNEQFF

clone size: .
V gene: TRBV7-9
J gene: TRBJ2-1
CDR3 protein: CASSLPRINEQFF

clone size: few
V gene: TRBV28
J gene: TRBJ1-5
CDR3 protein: CASSLKDQPQHF

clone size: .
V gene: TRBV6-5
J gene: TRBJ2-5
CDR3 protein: CPSERVETQYF

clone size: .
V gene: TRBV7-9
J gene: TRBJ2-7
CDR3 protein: CASSLARQGGWVPYEQYF

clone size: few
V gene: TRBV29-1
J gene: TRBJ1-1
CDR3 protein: CSVALWNTEAFF

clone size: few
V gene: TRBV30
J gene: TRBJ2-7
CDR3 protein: CAWKGGGYEQYF

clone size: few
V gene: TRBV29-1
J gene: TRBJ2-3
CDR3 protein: CSVDRAGGTALDTQYF

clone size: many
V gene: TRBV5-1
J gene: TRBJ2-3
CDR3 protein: CASSLGTGMSTDTQYF

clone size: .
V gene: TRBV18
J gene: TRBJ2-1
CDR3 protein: CASSASKVGEQFF

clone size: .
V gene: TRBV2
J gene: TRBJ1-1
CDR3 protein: CASTSQVFNTEAFF

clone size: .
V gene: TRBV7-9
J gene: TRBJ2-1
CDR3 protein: CASSPLSDEQFF

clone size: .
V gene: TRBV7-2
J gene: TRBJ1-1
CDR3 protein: CASSLYAVAILPDSTEAFF

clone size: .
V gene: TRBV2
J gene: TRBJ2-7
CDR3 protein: CASSGDRGSHEQYF

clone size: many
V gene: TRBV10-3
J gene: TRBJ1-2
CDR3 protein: CAISSNYGYTF

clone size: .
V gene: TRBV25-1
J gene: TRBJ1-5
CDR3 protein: CASSTGGPNNQPQHF

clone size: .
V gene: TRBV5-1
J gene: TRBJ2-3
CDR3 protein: CASSLDGTDTQYF

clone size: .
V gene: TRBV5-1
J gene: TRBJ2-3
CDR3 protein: CASSSGSTSGSTDTQYF

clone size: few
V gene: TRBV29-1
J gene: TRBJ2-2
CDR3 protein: CSVVPRANTGELFF

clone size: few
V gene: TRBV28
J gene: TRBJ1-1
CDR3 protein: CASSRGGTAEAFF

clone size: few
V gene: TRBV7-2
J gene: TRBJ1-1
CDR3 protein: CASSTGLSNTEAFF

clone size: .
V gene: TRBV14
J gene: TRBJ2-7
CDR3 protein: CASSPLGQTSYEQYF

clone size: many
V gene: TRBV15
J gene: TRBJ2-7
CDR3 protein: CATSGETGYEQYF

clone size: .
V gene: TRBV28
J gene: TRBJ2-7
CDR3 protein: CASRWGTGAYEQYF

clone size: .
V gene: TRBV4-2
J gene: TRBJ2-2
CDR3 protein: CASSTAGTNQAGELFF

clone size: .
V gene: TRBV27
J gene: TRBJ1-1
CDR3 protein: CASSLGFGTVNTEAFF

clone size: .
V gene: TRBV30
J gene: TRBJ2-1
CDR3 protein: CAWSGGRGSYNEQFF

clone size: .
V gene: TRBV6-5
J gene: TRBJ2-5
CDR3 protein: CASSYGGIKLETQYF

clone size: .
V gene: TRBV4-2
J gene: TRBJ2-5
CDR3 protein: CASSQEHLTGETQYF

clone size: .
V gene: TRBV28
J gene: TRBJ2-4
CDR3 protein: CASTSGQIAKNIQYF